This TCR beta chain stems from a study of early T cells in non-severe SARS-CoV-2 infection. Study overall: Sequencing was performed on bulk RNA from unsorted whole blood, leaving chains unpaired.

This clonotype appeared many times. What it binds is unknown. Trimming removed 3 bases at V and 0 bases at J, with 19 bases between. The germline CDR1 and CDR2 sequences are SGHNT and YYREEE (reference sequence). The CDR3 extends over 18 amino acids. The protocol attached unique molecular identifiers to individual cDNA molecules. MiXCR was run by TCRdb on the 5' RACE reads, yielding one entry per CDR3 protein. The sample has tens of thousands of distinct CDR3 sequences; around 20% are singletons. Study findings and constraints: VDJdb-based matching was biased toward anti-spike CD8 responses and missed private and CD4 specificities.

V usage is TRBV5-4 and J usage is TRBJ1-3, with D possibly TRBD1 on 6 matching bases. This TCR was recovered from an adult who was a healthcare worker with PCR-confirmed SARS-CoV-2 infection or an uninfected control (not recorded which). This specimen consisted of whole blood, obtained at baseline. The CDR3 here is CASSSGGGAFSSGNTIYF. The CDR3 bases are TGTGCCAGCAGCTCCGGAGGGGGGGCCTTTTCCTCTGGAAACACCATATATTTT.